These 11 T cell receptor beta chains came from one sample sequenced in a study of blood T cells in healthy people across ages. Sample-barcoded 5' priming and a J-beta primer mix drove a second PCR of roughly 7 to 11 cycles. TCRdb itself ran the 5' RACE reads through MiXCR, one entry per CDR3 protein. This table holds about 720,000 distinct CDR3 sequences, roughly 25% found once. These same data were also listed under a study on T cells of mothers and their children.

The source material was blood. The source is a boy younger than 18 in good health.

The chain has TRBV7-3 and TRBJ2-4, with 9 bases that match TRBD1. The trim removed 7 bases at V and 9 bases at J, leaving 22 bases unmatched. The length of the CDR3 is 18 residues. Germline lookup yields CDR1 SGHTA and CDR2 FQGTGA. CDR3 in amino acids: CASTSMGLGKQGAGIQYF. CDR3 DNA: TGTGCCAGCACCTCAATGGGGCTGGGTAAACAGGGGGCGGGCATTCAGTACTTC.

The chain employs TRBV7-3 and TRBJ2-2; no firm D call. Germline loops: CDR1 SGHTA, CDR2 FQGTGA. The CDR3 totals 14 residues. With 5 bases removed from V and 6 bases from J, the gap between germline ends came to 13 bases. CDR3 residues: CASSTDGLSGELFF. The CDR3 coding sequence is TGTGCCAGCAGCACAGATGGGTTGTCCGGGGAGCTGTTTTTT.

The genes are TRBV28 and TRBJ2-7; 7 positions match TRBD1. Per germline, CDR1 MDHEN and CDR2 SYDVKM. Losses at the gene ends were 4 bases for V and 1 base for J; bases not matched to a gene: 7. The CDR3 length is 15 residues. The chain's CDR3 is CASSSRGQASYEQYF. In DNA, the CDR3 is TGTGCCAGCAGTTCCCGAGGACAGGCTTCCTACGAGCAGTACTTC.

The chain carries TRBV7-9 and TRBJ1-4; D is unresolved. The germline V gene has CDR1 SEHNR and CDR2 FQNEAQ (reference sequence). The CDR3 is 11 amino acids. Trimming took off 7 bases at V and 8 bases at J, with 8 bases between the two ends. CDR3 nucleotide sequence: TGTGCCAGCACTATACAGGAAAAACTGTTTTTT. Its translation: CASTIQEKLFF.

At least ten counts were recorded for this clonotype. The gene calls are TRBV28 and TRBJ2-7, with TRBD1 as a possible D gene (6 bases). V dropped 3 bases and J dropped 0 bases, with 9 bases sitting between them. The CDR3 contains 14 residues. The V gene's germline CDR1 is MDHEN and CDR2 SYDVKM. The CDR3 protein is CASSFRGRSYEQYF. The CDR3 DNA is TGTGCCAGCAGTTTCAGGGGCCGCTCCTACGAGCAGTACTTC.

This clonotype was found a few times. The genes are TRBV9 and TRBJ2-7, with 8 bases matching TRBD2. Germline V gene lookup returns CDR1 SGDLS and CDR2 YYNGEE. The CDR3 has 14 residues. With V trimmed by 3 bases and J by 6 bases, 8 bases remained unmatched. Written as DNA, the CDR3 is TGTGCCAGCAGCGATCGGGGGGGATCGGCCGAGCAGTACTTC. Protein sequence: CASSDRGGSAEQYF.

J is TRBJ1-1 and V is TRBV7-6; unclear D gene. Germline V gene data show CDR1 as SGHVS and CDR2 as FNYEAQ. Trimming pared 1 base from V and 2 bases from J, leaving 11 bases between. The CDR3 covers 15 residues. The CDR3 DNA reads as TGTGCCAGCAGCTTAGTGGCTCGGACTAACACTGAAGCTTTCTTT. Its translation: CASSLVARTNTEAFF.

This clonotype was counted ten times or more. CDR3 in DNA: TGTGCCACCAGTGATCCTAGCGGGGGTGACAATGAGCAGTTCTTC. Amino acids: CATSDPSGGDNEQFF. J is TRBJ2-1 and V is TRBV24-1, with 10 bases identical to TRBD2. The CDR3 runs to 15 residues. V lost 3 bases, J lost 5 bases, and 3 bases stayed unmatched. The germline V gene has CDR1 KGHDR and CDR2 SFDVKD.

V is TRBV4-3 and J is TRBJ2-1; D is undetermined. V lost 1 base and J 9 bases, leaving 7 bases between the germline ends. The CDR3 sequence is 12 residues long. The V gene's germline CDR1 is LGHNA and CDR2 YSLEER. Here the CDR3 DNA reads TGCGCCAGCAGCCAAGGAGTCGGTGAGCAGTTCTTC. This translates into CASSQGVGEQFF.

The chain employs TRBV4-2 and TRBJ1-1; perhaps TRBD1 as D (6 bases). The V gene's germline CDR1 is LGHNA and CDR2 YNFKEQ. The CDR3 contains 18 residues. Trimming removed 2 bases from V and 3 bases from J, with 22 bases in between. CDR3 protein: CASSQQTENFPGDTEAFF. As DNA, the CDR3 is TGTGCCAGCAGCCAACAAACCGAGAACTTCCCAGGGGACACTGAAGCTTTCTTT.

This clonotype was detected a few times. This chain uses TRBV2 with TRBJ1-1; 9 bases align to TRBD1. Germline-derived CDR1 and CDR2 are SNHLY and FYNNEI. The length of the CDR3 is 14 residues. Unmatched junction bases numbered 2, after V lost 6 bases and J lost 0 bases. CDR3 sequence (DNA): TGTGCCAGCAGCAGACAGGGGGTGAACACTGAAGCTTTCTTT. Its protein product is CASSRQGVNTEAFF. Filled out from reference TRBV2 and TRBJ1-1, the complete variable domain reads EPEVTQTPSHQVTQMGQEVILRCVPISNHLYFYWYRQILGQKVEFLVSFYNNEISEKSEIFDDQFSVERPDGSNFTLKIRSTKLEDSAMYFCASSRQGVNTEAFFGQGTRLTVV.